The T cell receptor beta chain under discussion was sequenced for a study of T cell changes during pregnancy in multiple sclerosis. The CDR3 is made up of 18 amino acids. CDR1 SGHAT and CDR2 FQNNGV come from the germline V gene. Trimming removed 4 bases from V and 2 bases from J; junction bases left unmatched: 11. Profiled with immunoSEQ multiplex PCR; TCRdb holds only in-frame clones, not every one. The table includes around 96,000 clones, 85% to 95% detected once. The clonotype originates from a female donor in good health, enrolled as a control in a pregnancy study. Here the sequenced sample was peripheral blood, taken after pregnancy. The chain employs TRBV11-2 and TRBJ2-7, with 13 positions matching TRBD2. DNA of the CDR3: TGTGCCAGCAGCTATAGGACTAGCGGGAGAACCCTCGCCTACGAGCAGTACTTC. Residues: CASSYRTSGRTLAYEQYF. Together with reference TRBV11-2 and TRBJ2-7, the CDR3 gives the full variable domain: EAGVAQSPRYKIIEKRQSVAFWCNPISGHATLYWYQQILGQGPKLLIQFQNNGVVDDSQLPKDRFSAERLKGVDSTLKIQPAKLEDSAVYLCASSYRTSGRTLAYEQYFGPGTRLTVT.